The clone carrying this T cell receptor (beta chain) showed up many times. Its antigen is unknown. This record belongs to a study of spatial heterogeneity in lung cancer. Study details: Matched bulk RNA-seq yielded a T cell module score, and TCR transcript counts in tumor regions correlated strongly with that score. In raw reads, more than nine appearances on average were recorded for each unique TCR and UMI combination.

As to time point: sample taken at primary tumor resection. About 73 TRACERx patients with early, untreated non-small cell lung cancer donated samples. TCRs were sequenced from unsorted whole RNA of tumor, nontumor lung or PBMC. TCRdb re-called the 5' RACE reads with MiXCR, one entry per CDR3 protein. The table records 8,000 to 9,500 distinct CDR3 sequences, roughly 6.4% of them present only once. With 6 bases clipped from V and 7 bases from J, the junction kept 7 bases outside the gene matches. This CDR3 is built from 14 residues. Germline assignment: CDR1 MNHEY and CDR2 SVGEGT. Study-wide points: For expanded intratumoral alpha and beta TCRs, counts tracked tumor mutation counts.

The TCR comes from a male donor with early-stage non-small cell lung cancer. The chain has TRBV6-2 or TRBV6-3 and TRBJ2-5; 11 bases match TRBD2. The sequences come from lung tumor tissue, collected at surgery. CDR3 sequence reads: CASSLLAGARTQYF. CDR3 sequence (DNA): TGTGCCAGCAGCCTACTAGCGGGGGCCAGGACCCAGTACTTC.